The present entry profiles one T cell receptor (beta chain) with its context. The entry originates in a study of T cell changes during pregnancy in multiple sclerosis. Per germline, CDR1 MNHEY and CDR2 SMNVEV (reference sequence). V lost 4 bases, J lost 3 bases, and 13 bases lay in between. This CDR3 has 14 amino acids. Profiling relied on immunoSEQ multiplex PCR, and the TCRdb table lists in-frame clones only, not all of them. The profile covers tens of thousands of clones, with more than 85% appearing a single time and roughly 2.6% taken by the ten largest. Sequencing was performed on CD8+ T cells from peripheral blood mononuclear cells, taken in the third trimester of pregnancy. The source is a female donor with multiple sclerosis, enrolled in a pregnancy study. The rearrangement links TRBV27 to TRBJ2-7; TRBD1 is a possible D gene (6 bases). CDR3 in amino acids: CASSYRENGYEQYF. CDR3 DNA: TGTGCCAGCAGTTACAGGGAGAATGGCTACGAGCAGTACTTC.